The entry below gives a single T cell receptor (beta chain) sequence along with its context. Antigen specificity is unknown. The entry originates in a study of T cell responses to AZD1222 COVID-19 vaccine. Study-level points and caveats: After two AZD1222 doses, spike-specific TCR breadth and depth rose versus day 0. As reported, nearly half of all spike-specific TCRs target variant regions that are unmutated. Clonal diversity may have been underestimated in mostly white British donors.

Sequencing used immunoSEQ multiplex PCR; TCRdb keeps in-frame clones, though not all of them. Counted here are about 100,000 clones, approximately 88% occurring once; the ten biggest clones make up 8% to 9%. The CDR3 loop spans 13 amino acids. V shed 6 bases and J shed 3 bases, with 12 bases lying between them. The source is an adult in good health. The chain has TRBV12-3 or TRBV12-4 and TRBJ2-7; TRBD2 might be the D (5 bases). The source material was peripheral blood, sampled on day 0 of AZD1222 vaccination. CDR3 bases: TGTGCCAGCAGGGGAGACACTTACTACGAGCAGTACTTC. Translating it yields CASRGDTYYEQYF.